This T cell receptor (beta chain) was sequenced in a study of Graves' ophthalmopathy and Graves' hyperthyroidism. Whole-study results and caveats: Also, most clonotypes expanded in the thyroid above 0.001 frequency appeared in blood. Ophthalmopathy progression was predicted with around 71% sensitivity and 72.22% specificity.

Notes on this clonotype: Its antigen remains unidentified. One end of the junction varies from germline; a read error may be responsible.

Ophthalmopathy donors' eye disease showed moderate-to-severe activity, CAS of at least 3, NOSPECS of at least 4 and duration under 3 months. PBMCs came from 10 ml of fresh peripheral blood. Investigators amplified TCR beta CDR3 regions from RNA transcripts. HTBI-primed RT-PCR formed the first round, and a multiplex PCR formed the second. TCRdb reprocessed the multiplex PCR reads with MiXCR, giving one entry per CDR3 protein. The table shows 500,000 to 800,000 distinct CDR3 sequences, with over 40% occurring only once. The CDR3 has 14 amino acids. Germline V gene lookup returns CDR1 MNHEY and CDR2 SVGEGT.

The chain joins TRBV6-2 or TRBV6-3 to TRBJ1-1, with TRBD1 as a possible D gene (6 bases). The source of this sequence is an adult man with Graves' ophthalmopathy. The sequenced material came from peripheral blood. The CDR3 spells CASSYLEMAGEDFF. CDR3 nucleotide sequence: TGTGCCAGCAGTTACTTGGAGATGGCAGGGGAAGATTTCTTT.